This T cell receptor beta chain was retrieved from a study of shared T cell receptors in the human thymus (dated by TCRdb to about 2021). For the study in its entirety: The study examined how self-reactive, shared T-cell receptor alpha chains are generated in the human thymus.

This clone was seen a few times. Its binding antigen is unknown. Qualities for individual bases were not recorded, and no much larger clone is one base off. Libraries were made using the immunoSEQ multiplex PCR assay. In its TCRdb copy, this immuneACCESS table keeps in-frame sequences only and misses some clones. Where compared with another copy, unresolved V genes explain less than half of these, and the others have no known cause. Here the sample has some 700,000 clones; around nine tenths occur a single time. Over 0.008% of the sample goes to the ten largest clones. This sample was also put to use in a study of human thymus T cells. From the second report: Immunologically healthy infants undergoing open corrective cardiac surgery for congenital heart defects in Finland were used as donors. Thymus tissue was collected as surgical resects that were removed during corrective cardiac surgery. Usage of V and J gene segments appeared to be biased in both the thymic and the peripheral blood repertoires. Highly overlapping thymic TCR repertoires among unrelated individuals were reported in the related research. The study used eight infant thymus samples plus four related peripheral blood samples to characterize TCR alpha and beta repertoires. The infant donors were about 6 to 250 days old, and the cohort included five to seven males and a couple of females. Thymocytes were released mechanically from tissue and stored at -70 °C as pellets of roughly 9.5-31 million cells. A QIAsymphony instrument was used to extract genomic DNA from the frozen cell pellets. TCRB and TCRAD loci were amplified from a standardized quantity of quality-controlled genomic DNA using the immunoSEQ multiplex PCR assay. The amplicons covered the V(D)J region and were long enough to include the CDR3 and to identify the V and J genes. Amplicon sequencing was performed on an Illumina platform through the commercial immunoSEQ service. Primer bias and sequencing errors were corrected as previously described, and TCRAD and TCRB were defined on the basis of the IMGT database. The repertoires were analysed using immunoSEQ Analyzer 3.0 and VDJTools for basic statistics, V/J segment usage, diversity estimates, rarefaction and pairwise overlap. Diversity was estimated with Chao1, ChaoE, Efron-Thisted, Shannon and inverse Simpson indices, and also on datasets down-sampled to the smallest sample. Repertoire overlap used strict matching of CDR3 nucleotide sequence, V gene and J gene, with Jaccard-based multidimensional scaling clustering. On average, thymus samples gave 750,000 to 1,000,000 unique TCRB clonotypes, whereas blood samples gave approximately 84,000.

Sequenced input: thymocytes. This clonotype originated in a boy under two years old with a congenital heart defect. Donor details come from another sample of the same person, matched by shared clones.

Here is the DNA: TGTGCCTGGAGTGCGGAGGGGGCGCTGGGAAACACCATATATTTT. Translated, this is CAWSAEGALGNTIYF. The sequence joins TRBV30 to TRBJ1-3, and TRBD1 aligns with 7 junction nucleotides. The CDR3 starts with the cysteine, ends with the phenylalanine, and has 15 residues. Here the CDR3 DNA is all that survives: 45 bases in frame from base 1. The V end gives up 1 base and the J end 4 bases, leaving 7 bases in the junction not matched to a gene. Sequences GTSNPN (CDR1) and SVGIG (CDR2) are obtained from the germline V gene (reference sequence).